The clone carrying this T cell receptor (beta chain) was seen more than once but under ten times. Template material for amplifying TCR beta CDR3 regions consisted of RNA transcripts. The TCR CDR3 was amplified in a first-round RT-PCR using the HTBI primer set. TCRdb called the multiplex PCR reads again in MiXCR, with one record for every CDR3 protein. The sample has 300,000 to 350,000 distinct CDR3 sequences, roughly 21% seen once. Each patient was aged 18 to 65 and had newly diagnosed hyperthyroidism of under 2 months' duration. Fresh peripheral blood, 8 to 10 ml, was the source of the PBMCs. The data belong to a study of T cells in Graves' hyperthyroidism and ophthalmopathy. Germline CDR1 MNHEY, CDR2 SVGEGT. The CDR3 contains 15 residues. The V gene lost 2 bases and the J gene lost 4 bases, with 11 bases spanning the gap.

The source material was blood. The chain couples TRBV6-2 or TRBV6-3 to TRBJ2-2; weak D call: TRBD2 (6 bases). The clonotype was recovered from a woman aged 45-59 years with Graves' hyperthyroidism. The CDR3 loop reads CASSYTVRGTGELFF. The CDR3 DNA sequence: TGTGCCAGCAGTTACACTGTGCGGGGCACCGGGGAGCTGTTTTTT.